The 29 T cell receptor beta chains in this list originate from one sample, sequenced in a study of cytomegalovirus exposure and HLA in healthy donors. Primers for the PCR totalled 60 Vbeta and 13 Jbeta. Sequencing was performed with immunoSEQ multiplex PCR; in TCRdb, only in-frame clones are kept and a portion is missing. The sample yields about 180,000 clones, under 85% seen once. Sequenced: PBMCs. Receptor source: a man aged 18 to 30 in good health and CMV-seronegative.

V is TRBV7-9 and J is TRBJ2-1; 8 bases match TRBD1. The CDR3 has 15 amino acids. With V trimmed by 3 bases and J by 3 bases, 4 bases remained unmatched. Germline loops: CDR1 SEHNR, CDR2 FQNEAQ (reference sequence). The CDR3 protein is CASSLTGAHYNEQFF. The CDR3 region has the DNA TGTGCCAGCAGCTTGACAGGGGCCCACTACAATGAGCAGTTCTTC.

CDR3 in amino acids: CASSSPGQGFGYTF. In nucleotides, the CDR3 is TGTGCCAGCAGCTCCCCGGGACAGGGTTTTGGCTACACCTTC. The gene calls are TRBV13 and TRBJ1-2, with 9 bases that match TRBD1. Germline V gene sequence: CDR1 PRHDT, CDR2 FYEKMQ (reference sequence). V trimming: 4 bases; J trimming: 7 bases; junction bases outside the gene matches: 7. CDR3 size: 14 residues.

This rearrangement joins TRBV27 to TRBJ1-4; D not certain. V was pared by 5 bases and J by 7 bases, with 14 bases between. This CDR3 has 14 amino acids. Germline CDR1 is MNHEY and CDR2 is SMNVEV (reference sequence). This CDR3 is CASSAPGVVEKLFF. CDR3 coding DNA: TGTGCCAGCAGTGCCCCCGGGGTTGTTGAAAAACTGTTTTTT.

A few counts support this clone. CDR3 region: CASSSGLAGVYEQYF. In nucleotides, the CDR3 is TGTGCCAGCAGCTCGGGACTAGCGGGGGTGTACGAGCAGTACTTC. The chain has TRBV5-6 and TRBJ2-7, with 14 bases matching TRBD2. Germline CDR1 and CDR2: SGHDT and YYEEEE. With V trimmed by 3 bases and J by 4 bases, 3 bases remained unmatched. This CDR3 comprises 15 residues.

The V call is TRBV7-9, the J call TRBJ1-1; D not certain. CDR1 is SEHNR, CDR2 FQNEAQ, per germline (reference sequence). V was pared by 0 bases and J by 1 base, with 15 bases between. CDR3 size: 17 residues. CDR3 loop: CASSLARSTPQNTEAFF. Written as DNA, the CDR3 is TGTGCCAGCAGCTTAGCTCGTTCAACTCCCCAGAACACTGAAGCTTTCTTT. The variable domain in full, completed from reference TRBV7-9 and TRBJ1-1, reads DTGVSQNPRHKITKRGQNVTFRCDPISEHNRLYWYRQTLGQGPEFLTYFQNEAQLEKSRLLSDRFSAERPKGSFSTLEIQRTEQGDSAMYLCASSLARSTPQNTEAFFGQGTRLTVV.

The chain combines TRBV4-2 with TRBJ2-3, with 13 bases aligning to TRBD2. Germline assignment: CDR1 LGHNA and CDR2 YNFKEQ. There are 17 residues in the CDR3. V lost 3 bases and J lost 6; bases outside the gene matches: 9. The CDR3 bases are TGTGCCAGCAGCCAGGTGACTAGCGGGAGGTCACAGGATACGCAGTATTTT. Its translation is CASSQVTSGRSQDTQYF.

In its sample, this clone was seen a few times. The chain recombines TRBV2 with TRBJ2-2; no clear D. Germline loops: CDR1 SNHLY, CDR2 FYNNEI. Trimming pared 3 bases from V and 6 bases from J, leaving 8 bases between. The CDR3 consists of 13 residues. In nucleotides, the CDR3 is TGTGCCAGCAGTGAGTGGAGCCCCGGGGAGCTGTTTTTT. This encodes CASSEWSPGELFF.

This chain joins TRBV5-4 and TRBJ2-3; TRBD2 matches 9 bases. The CDR3 runs 17 residues. V lost 0 bases and J lost 2; bases outside the gene matches: 7. The germline V gene encodes CDR1 SGHNT and CDR2 YYREEE (reference sequence). The CDR3 here is CASSLASRGGATDTQYF. Here the CDR3 DNA reads TGTGCCAGCAGCTTGGCCTCTCGCGGGGGGGCCACAGATACGCAGTATTTT.

In this sample, this clone turned up a few times. The CDR3 DNA reads TGTGCCAGCAGCTTATGGACCAGGGGCGGCACCGGGGAGCTGTTTTTT. It encodes CASSLWTRGGTGELFF. The rearrangement uses TRBV11-3 and TRBJ2-2, with a weak D call TRBD1 (6 bases). V dropped 2 bases and J dropped 4 bases, with 14 bases sitting between them. Germline loops: CDR1 SGHNT, CDR2 YENEEA. The CDR3 has 16 residues.

The rearrangement joins TRBV4-1 to TRBJ1-2; tentative D call: TRBD1 (5 bases). The germline V gene encodes CDR1 MGHRA and CDR2 YSYEKL. V shed 2 bases and J shed 5 bases, with 15 bases lying between them. This CDR3 is 15 amino acids long. CDR3 sequence: CASSQPGRDPYGYTF. The CDR3 nucleotides read TGCGCCAGCAGCCAACCTGGGCGGGACCCATATGGCTACACCTTC.

This chain connects TRBV11-3 to TRBJ1-1; tentative D call: TRBD1 (6 bases). Germline V gene sequence: CDR1 SGHNT, CDR2 YENEEA. The CDR3 is 15 amino acids. Trimming shortened V by 3 bases and J by 0 bases, and 11 bases separated the two germline ends. The CDR3 DNA is TGTGCCAGCAGCTTCCCGGACAGATTGAACACTGAAGCTTTCTTT. Translating it yields CASSFPDRLNTEAFF.

The gene calls are TRBV11-2 and TRBJ2-3; D perhaps matches TRBD2 (6 bases). Germline CDR1 reads SGHAT; CDR2 reads FQNNGV. V lost 5 bases to trimming and J lost 2 bases, with 17 bases between them. CDR3 length: 16 amino acids. In nucleotides, the CDR3 is TGTGCCAGCAGCCCCCGGCGGGACCCAGCCACAGATACGCAGTATTTT. Its translation is CASSPRRDPATDTQYF. The full variable domain, with the rest looked up from reference TRBV11-2 and TRBJ2-3, is EAGVAQSPRYKIIEKRQSVAFWCNPISGHATLYWYQQILGQGPKLLIQFQNNGVVDDSQLPKDRFSAERLKGVDSTLKIQPAKLEDSAVYLCASSPRRDPATDTQYFGPGTRLTVL.

A few counts support this clone. This sequence joins TRBV4-3 and TRBJ1-1; 7 positions match TRBD1. The ends lost 0 bases at V and 8 bases at J; junction bases unmatched: 6. This CDR3 has 14 residues. From germline, CDR1 is LGHNA and CDR2 YSLEER. The CDR3 spells CASSQDTTGPEAFF. The CDR3 DNA follows: TGCGCCAGCAGCCAAGACACGACAGGGCCCGAAGCTTTCTTT.

This chain connects TRBV9 to TRBJ1-2, with TRBD1 as a possible D gene (5 bases). This CDR3 spans 13 amino acids. Germline V CDR1 and CDR2: SGDLS, YYNGEE. Trimming removed 5 bases from V and 3 bases from J, with 11 bases in between. This chain's CDR3 is CASRFGGDYGYTF. CDR3 coding DNA: TGTGCCAGCAGGTTTGGGGGGGACTATGGCTACACCTTC.

J is TRBJ2-1 and V is TRBV19; 12 positions agree with TRBD2. Germline CDR1 LNHDA, CDR2 SQIVND (reference sequence). The trim removed 8 bases at V and 8 bases at J, leaving 10 bases unmatched. This CDR3 region has 15 residues. In nucleotides, the CDR3 is TGTGCCAGTCGCCCGACTAGCGGGAGTTGGGATGAGCAGTTCTTC. Its translation is CASRPTSGSWDEQFF. The full variable domain, in which reference TRBV19 and TRBJ2-1 provide the parts outside the CDR3, is DGGITQSPKYLFRKEGQNVTLSCEQNLNHDAMYWYRQDPGQGLRLIYYSQIVNDFQKGDIAEGYSVSREKKESFPLTVTSAQKNPTAFYLCASRPTSGSWDEQFFGPGTRLTVL.

This clone was counted only a few times. The V call is TRBV4-1, the J call TRBJ1-1, with TRBD1 as a possible D gene (6 bases). Between the trimmed V and J ends, which lost 1 base and 1 base, there was a span of 13 bases. The CDR3 spans 16 residues. CDR1 is MGHRA, CDR2 YSYEKL, per germline. The CDR3 is CASSQGHTGWNTEAFF. The CDR3, as DNA: TGCGCCAGCAGCCAAGGACATACAGGGTGGAACACTGAAGCTTTCTTT.

This chain joins TRBV6-1 and TRBJ1-2, with D unresolved. CDR1 and CDR2 (germline): MNHNS, SASEGT. There are 13 residues in the CDR3. V lost 8 bases and J 6 bases, leaving 16 bases between the germline ends. The CDR3 loop reads CASRGRESDGYTF. CDR3 DNA: TGTGCCAGCCGGGGTAGGGAATCGGATGGCTACACCTTC.

The chain combines TRBV7-9 with TRBJ2-7; 11 bases agree with TRBD2. Germline CDR1 and CDR2: SEHNR and FQNEAQ (reference sequence). This CDR3 has 14 residues. Trimming cost V 3 bases and J 3 bases; bases outside gene matches: 1. CDR3 in DNA: TGTGCCAGCAGCTTCGGGACTAGCGGCTACGAGCAGTACTTC. Protein: CASSFGTSGYEQYF.

In its sample, this clone was seen a few times. V and J are TRBV7-9 and TRBJ1-5; 8 positions match TRBD1. The ends lost 7 bases at V and 4 bases at J; junction bases unmatched: 3. The germline gives CDR1 SEHNR, CDR2 FQNEAQ (reference sequence). The CDR3 has 13 amino acids. The CDR3 bases are TGTGCCAGCAAAGGGACAGGAAATCAGCCCCAGCATTTT. Translated, it gives CASKGTGNQPQHF.

V and J are TRBV2 and TRBJ1-4; TRBD1 matches 8 bases. The V gene's germline CDR1 is SNHLY and CDR2 FYNNEI. CDR3 length: 14 residues. J lost 5 bases, V lost 6 bases, and 5 bases had no gene match. The CDR3 nucleotides are TGTGCCAGCAGCCAGACAGGGGCGAATGAAAAACTGTTTTTT. Its protein product is CASSQTGANEKLFF.

The V and J genes are TRBV4-3 and TRBJ1-2; D is unresolved. This CDR3 region has 16 residues. Germline loops: CDR1 LGHNA, CDR2 YSLEER. Trimming cost V 1 base and J 8 bases, with 20 bases left between them. The CDR3 DNA follows: TGCGCCAGCAGCCAAGGAGATGGCAGGCCCGGAGGAGGCTACACCTTC. Its translation: CASSQGDGRPGGGYTF.

This chain uses TRBV4-1 with TRBJ2-2; D is perhaps TRBD1 (6 bases). V gave up 2 bases and J gave up 4 bases, with 11 bases separating them. Germline V gene lookup returns CDR1 MGHRA and CDR2 YSYEKL. The CDR3 spans 15 residues. CDR3 region: CASSQNRAVTGELFF. In DNA form, the CDR3 reads TGCGCCAGCAGCCAAAACAGGGCGGTCACCGGGGAGCTGTTTTTT.

The chain has TRBV27 and TRBJ2-1; 9 bases match TRBD2. V was pared by 6 bases and J by 9 bases, with 9 bases of the junction left unmatched. Germline loops: CDR1 MNHEY, CDR2 SMNVEV (reference sequence). The CDR3 loop spans 14 amino acids. CDR3 sequence reads: CASSLAGAATEQFF. As DNA, the CDR3 is TGTGCCAGCAGCTTAGCGGGAGCTGCCACTGAGCAGTTCTTC.

The chain is built from TRBV5-4 and TRBJ2-5; 9 bases are shared with TRBD2. The germline gives CDR1 SGHNT, CDR2 YYREEE (reference sequence). This CDR3 has 17 amino acids. The V and J ends lost 3 bases and 5 bases, in that order; junction bases with no gene match: 14. This chain's CDR3 is CASSSNFGRGGDETQYF. The CDR3 coding sequence is TGTGCCAGCAGCTCGAACTTCGGGCGGGGGGGCGATGAGACCCAGTACTTC.

The rearrangement joins TRBV9 to TRBJ2-7; 9 bases match TRBD1. The CDR3 spans 14 residues. V gave up 3 bases and J gave up 6 bases; unmatched junction bases: 7. The germline CDR1 and CDR2 sequences are SGDLS and YYNGEE. The CDR3: CASSGTGGRGEQYF. The CDR3, as DNA: TGTGCCAGCAGCGGAACAGGGGGCCGTGGCGAGCAGTACTTC.

Notes on this clone: This sample also contains other DNA sequences that code for the same CDR3. The chain recombines TRBV9 with TRBJ2-7, with 8 positions matching TRBD1. Germline CDR1 is SGDLS and CDR2 is YYNGEE. There are 14 residues in the CDR3. The trim removed 0 bases at V and 4 bases at J, leaving 3 bases unmatched. CDR3 in amino acids: CASSVGQGAYEQYF. Written as DNA, the CDR3 is TGTGCCAGCAGCGTAGGCCAGGGGGCGTACGAGCAGTACTTC.

This clone came up once. The chain recombines TRBV19 with TRBJ1-5; TRBD1 aligns across 8 bases. The CDR3 contains 16 residues. Trimming removed 3 bases from V and 4 bases from J; junction bases left unmatched: 8. Germline V gene data show CDR1 as LNHDA and CDR2 as SQIVND (reference sequence). DNA of the CDR3: TGTGCCAGTAGTATCCGGGACAGGATTAGAAATCAGCCCCAGCATTTT. Encoded protein: CASSIRDRIRNQPQHF.

J is TRBJ2-5 and V is TRBV6-5, with TRBD1 matching 12 bases. Unmatched junction bases numbered 5, after V lost 4 bases and J lost 5 bases. Germline assignment: CDR1 MNHEY and CDR2 SVGAGI. The CDR3 totals 15 residues. The CDR3 reads CASSSMGQGAETQYF. The CDR3 DNA reads TGTGCCAGCAGTTCCATGGGACAGGGGGCTGAGACCCAGTACTTC.

The genes are TRBV28 and TRBJ2-3; D is perhaps TRBD1 (5 bases). The CDR3 extends over 14 amino acids. V lost 5 bases and J lost 1, with 10 bases in between. Germline values: CDR1 MDHEN, CDR2 SYDVKM. CDR3: CASSLDSGTDTQYF. CDR3 coding DNA: TGTGCCAGCAGTCTTGACAGCGGCACAGATACGCAGTATTTT.